The entry that follows covers one T cell receptor (beta chain) sequence. Here immunoSEQ multiplex PCR was the method, and the copy in TCRdb shows in-frame clones only, minus some. The sample has some 150,000 clones, over 75% seen once. V trimming: 6 bases; J trimming: 5 bases; junction bases outside the gene matches: 3. This CDR3 region has 14 residues. Germline V gene sequence: CDR1 SGHTA, CDR2 FQGNSA. The source of the sample is a study of T cell responses to AZD1222 COVID-19 vaccine. This specimen consisted of peripheral blood, obtained 28 days after the second dose of the MenACWY control vaccine. This clonotype originated in an adult who received the MenACWY meningococcal vaccine as a control. The chain couples TRBV7-2 to TRBJ2-5; 13 nucleotides line up with TRBD2. This CDR3 is CASREGLAGETQYF. DNA for the CDR3: TGTGCCAGCAGGGAGGGACTAGCGGGGGAGACCCAGTACTTC.